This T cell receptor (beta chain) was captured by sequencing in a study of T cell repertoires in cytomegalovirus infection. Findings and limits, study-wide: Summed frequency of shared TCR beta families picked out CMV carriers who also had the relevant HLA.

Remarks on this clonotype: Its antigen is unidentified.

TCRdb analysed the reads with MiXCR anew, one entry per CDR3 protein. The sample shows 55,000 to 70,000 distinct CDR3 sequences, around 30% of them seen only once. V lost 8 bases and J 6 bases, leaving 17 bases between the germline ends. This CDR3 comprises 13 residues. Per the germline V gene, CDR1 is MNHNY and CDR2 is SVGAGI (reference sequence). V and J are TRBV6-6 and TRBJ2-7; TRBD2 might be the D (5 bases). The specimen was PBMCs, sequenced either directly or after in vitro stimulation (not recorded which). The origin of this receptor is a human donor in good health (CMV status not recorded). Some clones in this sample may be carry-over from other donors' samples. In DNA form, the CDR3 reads TGTGCCAGCGGAACTAGGGCAGAACGCGAGCAGTACTTC. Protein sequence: CASGTRAEREQYF.